The present T cell receptor beta chain was sequenced within a study of cytomegalovirus exposure and HLA in healthy donors. Overall study results and limits: Confirmation was obtained in vitro that a few CMV-associated chains are specific for CMV antigens. The listing of roughly 160 TCR beta chains classed them as cytomegalovirus-associated.

Data came from immunoSEQ multiplex PCR; TCRdb stores just in-frame clones and leaves some out. The data show 80,000 to 95,000 clones, with about 95% seen just once and under 1.5% held by the top ten. Notes on this clone: The antigen is undetermined.

The CDR3 totals 14 residues. Germline CDR1 is KGHSH and CDR2 is LQKENI. The V gene lost 3 bases and the J gene lost 4 bases, with 12 bases spanning the gap. The genes are TRBV18 and TRBJ2-5, with D possibly being TRBD1 (6 bases). Sequencing used PBMCs. This TCR was recovered from a woman aged 18-35 years in good health and CMV-seronegative. The CDR3 DNA follows: TGTGCCAGCTCACCCAGCACAGGGAGAGAGACCCAGTACTTC. Encoded protein: CASSPSTGRETQYF.